This T cell receptor beta chain was recovered during a study of blood T cell repertoires in COVID-19. Study-level information: Sites across the United States, Italy and Spain contributed samples from acute and convalescent COVID-19. T cells, B-cell-depleted T cells, or PBMCs supplied cDNA or gDNA.

Contact with a PCR-confirmed or clinician-diagnosed COVID-19 case occurred within 2 weeks of entry. In this sample, this clone turned up once. Authors' analysis steps: Cell counts per sample came from amplifying reference gene primers. TCRdb keeps only in-frame clones here, not all; method: immunoSEQ multiplex PCR. The D gene and trimming were derived from the DNA, and the V and J assignments and clone size from that table. The table includes fewer than 400,000 clones, 75% to 90% detected once. CDR1 and CDR2 from the germline V gene are MGHRA and YSYEKL. The CDR3 consists of 15 residues. J was trimmed by 4 bases and V by 4 bases; bases with no gene match: 7.

The sample was PBMCs or T cells enriched from blood (not recorded which). This chain connects TRBV4-1 to TRBJ2-7; TRBD1 aligns across 10 bases. The TCR was taken from a woman aged 25-40 years who had been exposed to COVID-19. As DNA, the CDR3 is TGCGCCAGCAGCCTACAAAGGACAGGGGGGTACGAGCAGTACTTC. This sequence encodes CASSLQRTGGYEQYF.